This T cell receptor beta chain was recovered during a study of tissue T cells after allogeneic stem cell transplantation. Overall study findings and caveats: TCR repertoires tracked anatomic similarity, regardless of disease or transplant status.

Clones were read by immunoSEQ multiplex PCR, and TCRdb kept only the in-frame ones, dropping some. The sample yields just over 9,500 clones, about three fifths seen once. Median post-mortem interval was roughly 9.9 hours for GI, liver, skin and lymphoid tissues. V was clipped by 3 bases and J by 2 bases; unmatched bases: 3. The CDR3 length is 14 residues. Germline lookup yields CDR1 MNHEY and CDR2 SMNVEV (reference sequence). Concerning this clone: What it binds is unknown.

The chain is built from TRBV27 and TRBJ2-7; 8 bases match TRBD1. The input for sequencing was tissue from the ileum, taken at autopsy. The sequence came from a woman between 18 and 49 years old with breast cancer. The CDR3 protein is CASSLTGAPYEQYF. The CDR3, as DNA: TGTGCCAGCAGTTTGACAGGGGCCCCCTACGAGCAGTACTTC.